A selection of T cell receptor beta chains follows, all from one sample in a study of blood T cells in healthy people across ages. Each CDR3 protein is one row after TCRdb ran MiXCR on the 5' RACE reads. The sample lists about 1.5 million distinct CDR3 sequences, roughly two fifths occurring once. Sequencing was done on a sample of blood. These receptors all come from a woman under 30 in good health. Each CDR3 is given with its conserved first and last residue. D genes are given only for firm matches. Not every row has a clone size; where given, it reads once, few, many or a size class.

j_gene,d_gene,v_gene,abundance,CDR3aa,CDR3nt
TRBJ2-7,-,TRBV21-1,few,CASSKALWDYEQYF,TGTGCCAGCAGCAAAGCGCTTTGGGACTACGAGCAGTACTTC
TRBJ1-6,TRBD1,TRBV28,many,CASSLPTGVGNSPLHF,TGTGCCAGCAGTTTACCGACAGGGGTGGGTAATTCACCCCTCCACTTT
TRBJ2-3,-,TRBV4-1,few,CASSQGAPEADTQYF,TGCGCCAGCAGCCAAGGTGCTCCCGAGGCGGATACGCAGTATTTT
TRBJ2-7,TRBD1,TRBV20-1,-,CSAPDRDRQTIEQYF,TGCAGTGCGCCCGACAGGGACCGTCAAACAATCGAGCAGTACTTC
TRBJ1-2,-,TRBV6-5,-,CPSANSKAVNYGYTF,TGTCCCAGCGCCAACTCGAAAGCAGTTAACTATGGCTACACCTTC
TRBJ1-2,TRBD1,TRBV7-9,-,CASRRDRGLIKTYGYTF,TGTGCCAGCAGAAGGGACAGGGGCCTAATTAAGACCTATGGCTACACCTTC
TRBJ1-5,TRBD1,TRBV27,-,CASSPLGTGDQPQHF,TGTGCCAGCAGTCCGCTCGGGACAGGGGATCAGCCCCAGCATTTT
TRBJ1-1,-,TRBV29-1,few,CSGTVDTEAFF,TGCAGCGGGACAGTTGACACTGAAGCTTTCTTT
TRBJ2-5,TRBD2,TRBV3-1,once,CASRTSGTSGSCGQYF,TGTGCCAGCAGAACCTCCGGGACTAGCGGGAGTTGCGGACAGTACTTC
TRBJ2-3,TRBD2,TRBV5-1,-,CASNSGRATDTQYF,TGCGCCAGCAACAGCGGGAGAGCCACAGATACGCAGTATTTT
TRBJ1-2,TRBD1,TRBV6-5,-,CATHSPGGNYGYTF,TGTGCCACTCACTCCCCAGGGGGGAACTATGGCTACACCTTC
TRBJ1-1,-,TRBV7-6,-,CASSASRGAFDAFF,TGTGCCAGCAGCGCGTCTCGGGGGGCGTTTGACGCTTTCTTT
TRBJ1-2,TRBD1,TRBV6-1,-,CASSGIYRDRGYYGYTF,TGTGCCAGCAGTGGAATATACCGGGACAGGGGGTACTATGGCTACACCTTC
TRBJ2-1,TRBD2,TRBV4-2,few,CASSRSTSGRASPQLNEQFF,TGTGCCAGCAGCCGCTCGACTAGCGGGAGGGCCAGCCCACAGCTCAATGAGCAGTTCTTC
TRBJ1-5,TRBD1,TRBV5-6,once,CASSLRTGYAQPQHF,TGTGCCAGCAGCTTGAGGACAGGGTATGCTCAGCCCCAGCATTTT
TRBJ1-1,-,TRBV6-6,-,CASNLLGPGGDEAFF,TGTGCCAGCAACCTACTGGGGCCGGGCGGCGATGAAGCTTTCTTT
TRBJ2-3,-,TRBV12-3/TRBV12-4,-,CASSTFGTGDADTQYF,TGTGCCAGCTCAACTTTCGGGACGGGGGACGCAGATACGCAGTATTTT
TRBJ1-5,-,TRBV20-1,-,CSASRQKHSNQPQHF,TGCAGTGCTAGCCGACAGAAACATAGCAATCAGCCCCAGCATTTT
TRBJ2-3,TRBD2,TRBV7-2,few,CASSSGYLAGVTDTQYF,TGTGCCAGCAGCTCGGGATATCTAGCGGGGGTCACAGATACGCAGTATTTT